This entry features one T cell receptor beta chain sequence. Its specificity is unknown. Using immunoSEQ multiplex PCR, the repertoire was profiled, and TCRdb retains in-frame clones only, with some absent. The sample includes 100,000 to 150,000 clones, just over 90% seen only once; the top ten take more than 0.15%. Autoimmune disease history or systemic immunosuppression barred patients. CDR1 is SNHLY, CDR2 FYNNEI, per germline. The CDR3 contains 15 residues. V was shortened by 2 bases and J by 7 bases, with 18 bases between the two germline ends. This sample stems from a study of OX40 agonist ivuxolimab in advanced cancers. Points from the study as a whole: It was not determined which antigens were specifically recognized by the peripheral T cells that had undergone clonal expansion. Clones of CD4+ and CD8+ blood T cells grew by week 6 at doses of 0.1 to 3.0 mg/kg.

This chain links TRBV2 with TRBJ2-7; D unresolved. The sequencing here drew on CD4+ or CD8+ T cells sorted from blood, taken in a trial of the OX40 agonist ivuxolimab. The receptor was derived from an adult with an advanced solid tumor such as melanoma, head and neck, liver or kidney cancer. The CDR3 reads CASSEWGTATGEQYF. In DNA, the CDR3 is TGTGCCAGCAGTGAATGGGGTACAGCTACCGGGGAGCAGTACTTC.